These 9 T cell receptor beta chains came from one sample sequenced in a study of beta chain features in type 1 diabetes. What was sequenced were expressed TCRB transcripts, since all of the isolated RNA had been reverse transcribed. The data were produced by immunoSEQ multiplex PCR, yet TCRdb's version contains in-frame clones alone and is incomplete. The sample comprises some 160,000 clones, 9% of which are singletons, and around 0.64% rests with the top ten. Study outcomes and limitations: For Type 1 diabetes patients, all four CD4+ subsets carried TCRB CDR3s that were moderately but significantly shorter.

Their cognate antigens are unknown. The specimen sequenced was central memory CD4+ T cells from blood. The receptors derive from a woman under 40 with type 1 diabetes.

This clone has a handful of counts. This chain uses TRBV19 with TRBJ2-1; tentatively, D is TRBD1 (6 bases). V was trimmed by 6 bases and J by 6 bases, leaving 12 bases between them. The V gene's germline CDR1 is LNHDA and CDR2 SQIVND (reference sequence). This CDR3 has 13 amino acids. The CDR3 reads CASRTLDSNEQFF. The CDR3 bases are TGTGCCAGTAGAACCCTGGACAGCAATGAGCAGTTCTTC.

This clone was seen only a few times. Here the CDR3 reads CASTYGLAGGGDTQYF. DNA of the CDR3: TGTGCCAGCACCTATGGACTAGCGGGAGGTGGAGATACGCAGTATTTT. The chain links TRBV2 to TRBJ2-3; 14 bases align to TRBD2. J gave up 5 bases and V 7 bases, and 8 bases lay outside the gene matches. There are 16 residues in the CDR3. Germline V gene lookup returns CDR1 SNHLY and CDR2 FYNNEI. Complete variable domain (other parts from reference TRBV2 and TRBJ2-3): EPEVTQTPSHQVTQMGQEVILRCVPISNHLYFYWYRQILGQKVEFLVSFYNNEISEKSEIFDDQFSVERPDGSNFTLKIRSTKLEDSAMYFCASTYGLAGGGDTQYFGPGTRLTVL.

The chain joins TRBV2 to TRBJ2-5; the D gene is possibly TRBD1 (6 bases). V shed 2 bases and J shed 5 bases, with 12 bases lying between them. The CDR3 covers 14 residues. The germline gives CDR1 SNHLY, CDR2 FYNNEI. Written as DNA, the CDR3 is TGTGCCAGCAGTGAAACCAGGGGCGGGGAGACCCAGTACTTC. Translated, it gives CASSETRGGETQYF. Full variable domain (rest looked up from reference TRBV2 and TRBJ2-5): EPEVTQTPSHQVTQMGQEVILRCVPISNHLYFYWYRQILGQKVEFLVSFYNNEISEKSEIFDDQFSVERPDGSNFTLKIRSTKLEDSAMYFCASSETRGGETQYFGPGTRLLVL.

This clone was observed a handful of times. The J gene is TRBJ2-7, the V gene TRBV5-4; TRBD2 might be the D (5 bases). V dropped 7 bases and J dropped 3 bases, with 20 bases sitting between them. The CDR3 has 15 amino acids. CDR1 and CDR2 from the germline V gene are SGHNT and YYREEE (reference sequence). CDR3 region: CASGRTGSGGYEQYF. CDR3 sequence (DNA): TGTGCCAGCGGGAGAACCGGGTCAGGAGGCTACGAGCAGTACTTC.

This clone was seen more than once but under ten times. This chain joins TRBV9 and TRBJ1-1, with D possibly matching TRBD1 (5 bases). Deletions cut 0 bases from V and 3 bases from J, with 9 bases between. There are 14 residues in the CDR3. Per germline, CDR1 SGDLS and CDR2 YYNGEE. The CDR3 spells CASSVASGDTEAFF. The CDR3 DNA reads as TGTGCCAGCAGCGTAGCATCGGGGGACACTGAAGCTTTCTTT.

The chain has TRBV11-2 and TRBJ2-5, with D perhaps matching TRBD2 (6 bases). CDR1 SGHAT and CDR2 FQNNGV come from the germline V gene. V was clipped by 1 base and J by 10 bases, with 16 bases between them. The CDR3 extends over 14 amino acids. CDR3 region: CASSLALASRGQYF. CDR3 DNA sequence: TGTGCCAGCAGCTTAGCACTAGCTTCACGGGGCCAGTACTTC. Using reference TRBV11-2 and TRBJ2-5 for the parts outside the CDR3, the full variable domain is EAGVAQSPRYKIIEKRQSVAFWCNPISGHATLYWYQQILGQGPKLLIQFQNNGVVDDSQLPKDRFSAERLKGVDSTLKIQPAKLEDSAVYLCASSLALASRGQYFGPGTRLLVL.

The rearrangement uses TRBV30 and TRBJ1-1; TRBD1 matches 9 bases. V lost 2 bases, J lost 0 bases, and 7 bases stayed unmatched. The CDR3 is made up of 16 amino acids. Germline V lookup: CDR1 GTSNPN, CDR2 SVGIG (reference sequence). CDR3 DNA sequence: TGTGCCTGGAGTCGGGACAGGGCATTCATGAACACTGAAGCTTTCTTT. It yields the protein CAWSRDRAFMNTEAFF.

This rearrangement joins TRBV7-3 to TRBJ2-3; TRBD1 matches at 8 bases. The CDR3 has 14 amino acids. CDR1 SGHTA and CDR2 FQGTGA come from the germline V gene. After removal of 5 bases from V and 4 bases from J, the junction contained 5 bases not matched to a gene. The CDR3 region is CASSLTGVADTQYF. The DNA of the CDR3 is TGTGCCAGCAGCCTGACAGGGGTTGCAGATACGCAGTATTTT.

This clone was counted a few times. V usage is TRBV6-6 and J usage is TRBJ2-7, with 9 nucleotides matching TRBD2. J was trimmed by 3 bases and V by 2 bases; bases with no gene match: 5. Germline loops: CDR1 MNHNY, CDR2 SVGAGI (reference sequence). This CDR3 region has 15 residues. CDR3 sequence (DNA): TGTGCCAGCAGTTACCCGGCTAGCGGGGTCTACGAGCAGTACTTC. It codes for CASSYPASGVYEQYF.